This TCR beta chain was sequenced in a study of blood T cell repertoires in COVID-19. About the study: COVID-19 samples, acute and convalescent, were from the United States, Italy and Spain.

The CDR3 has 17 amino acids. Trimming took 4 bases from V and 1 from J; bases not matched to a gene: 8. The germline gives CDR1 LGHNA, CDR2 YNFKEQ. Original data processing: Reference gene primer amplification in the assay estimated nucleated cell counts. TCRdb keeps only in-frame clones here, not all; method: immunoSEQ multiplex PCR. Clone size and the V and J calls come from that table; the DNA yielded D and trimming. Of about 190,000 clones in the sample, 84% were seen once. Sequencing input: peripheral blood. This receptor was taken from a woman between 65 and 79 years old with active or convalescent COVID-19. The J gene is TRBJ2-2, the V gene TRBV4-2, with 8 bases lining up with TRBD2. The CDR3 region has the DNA TGTGCCAGCAGCCCAGCCCGACTAGCGCTGAACACCGGGGAGCTGTTTTTT. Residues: CASSPARLALNTGELFF.